Below, one T cell receptor (beta chain) is given with its context. Produced via immunoSEQ multiplex PCR; TCRdb's table is partial and in-frame only. The repertoire has under 250,000 clones, 80% to 90% of them found once; the top ten carry over 1.5%. These data originate in a study of blood T cell repertoires in COVID-19. The CDR3 contains 14 residues. The germline V gene encodes CDR1 LNHDA and CDR2 SQIVND (reference sequence). V was clipped by 8 bases and J by 2 bases; unmatched bases: 6. The sample taken for sequencing was PBMCs or T cells enriched from blood (not recorded which). The clonotype comes from a man aged 35-49 years who had recovered from COVID-19. The J gene is TRBJ2-3, the V gene TRBV19; 8 bases line up with TRBD2. The DNA for the CDR3 is TGTGCCAGTTGCGCGGGGGGACCCACAGATACGCAGTATTTT. Its translation is CASCAGGPTDTQYF.